The TCR beta chain described here comes from a study of early T cells in non-severe SARS-CoV-2 infection. Background on the study: Unpaired chains resulted from sequencing bulk RNA of unsorted whole blood. The study's findings and limits: VDJdb-based annotation leaned toward anti-spike CD8 responses and missed private and CD4 specificities.

Germline assignment: CDR1 MDHEN and CDR2 SYDVKM. V was clipped by 6 bases and J by 1 base, with 9 bases between them. The length of the CDR3 is 13 residues. This clonotype was seen ten or more times. The antigen remains unidentified. Individually, cDNA molecules had unique molecular identifiers attached to them. TCRdb re-called the 5' RACE reads with MiXCR, one entry per CDR3 protein. The sample has tens of thousands of distinct CDR3 sequences, around 13% seen once. This clonotype was sampled from an adult who was a healthcare worker with PCR-confirmed SARS-CoV-2 infection or an uninfected control (not recorded which). Sequencing input: whole blood. The genes are TRBV28 and TRBJ1-1; possibly TRBD1 for D (5 bases). The CDR3 loop reads CASRPTGNTEAFF. The CDR3, as DNA: TGTGCCAGCAGGCCCACAGGGAACACTGAAGCTTTCTTT.